This T cell receptor beta chain was identified during a study of a mutant IDH1 vaccine in newly diagnosed glioma. About this clone itself: What it binds is not known.

Clones were sequenced by immunoSEQ multiplex PCR, and TCRdb holds only the in-frame ones, with some missing. This sample has nearly 55,000 clones, with roughly 80% found just once. Per germline, CDR1 SGHNT and CDR2 YYREEE (reference sequence). The CDR3 consists of 13 residues. V was clipped by 2 bases and J by 8 bases, with 13 bases between them. Time point specified: week 35, safety follow-up. Every vaccination contained 300 ug of the mutant IDH1 20-mer peptide and was paired with topical imiquimod. The rearrangement uses TRBV5-4 and TRBJ1-1; perhaps TRBD1 as D (5 bases). Sample: PBMCs, taken from a glioma patient whose treatment included an IDH1 peptide vaccine. This receptor was taken from a woman under 30 with glioma. The CDR3 sequence: CASSLASGLEAFF. CDR3 sequence (DNA): TGTGCCAGCAGCTTAGCCTCAGGGTTGGAAGCTTTCTTT.